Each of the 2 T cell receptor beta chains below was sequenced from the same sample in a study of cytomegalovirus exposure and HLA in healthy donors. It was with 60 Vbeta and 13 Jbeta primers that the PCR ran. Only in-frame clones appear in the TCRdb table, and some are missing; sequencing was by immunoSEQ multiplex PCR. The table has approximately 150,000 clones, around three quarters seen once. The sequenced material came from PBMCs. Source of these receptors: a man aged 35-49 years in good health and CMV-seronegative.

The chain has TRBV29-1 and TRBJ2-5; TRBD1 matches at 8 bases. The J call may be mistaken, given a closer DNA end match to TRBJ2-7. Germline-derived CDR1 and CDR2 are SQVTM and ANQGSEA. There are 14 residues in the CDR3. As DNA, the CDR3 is TGCAGCGTTGGACCTAAAGACAGGGGCTACGAGCAGTACTTC. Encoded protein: CSVGPKDRGYEQYF.

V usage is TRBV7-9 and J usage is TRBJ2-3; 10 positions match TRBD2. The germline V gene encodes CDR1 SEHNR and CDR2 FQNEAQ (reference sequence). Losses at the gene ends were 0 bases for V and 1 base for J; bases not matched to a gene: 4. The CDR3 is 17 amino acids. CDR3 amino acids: CASSLARGTSGTDTQYF. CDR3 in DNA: TGTGCCAGCAGCTTAGCGAGAGGGACTAGCGGCACAGATACGCAGTATTTT.